A selection of T cell receptor beta chains follows, all from one sample in a study of cytomegalovirus exposure and HLA in healthy donors. Only in-frame clones appear in the TCRdb table, and some are missing; sequencing was by immunoSEQ multiplex PCR. The sample lists some 120,000 clones, more than 75% seen once, with around 14% in the top ten. Sequenced input: PBMCs. Every receptor here comes from a woman aged 55-75 years in good health and CMV-seropositive. The CDR3 runs from the conserved cysteine through the conserved F or W. A D gene is named only where the DNA matches it firmly. Size is stated for part of the rows, as once, few or many counts, or as a class when the clone is expanded.

size: .; J: TRBJ2-6; V: TRBV30; D: .; CDR3: CAWSPGWWSSGANVLTF; DNA: TGTGCCTGGTCCCCTGGATGGTGGAGCTCTGGGGCCAACGTCCTGACTTTC
size: .; J: TRBJ2-6; V: TRBV5-1; D: .; CDR3: CASSRPDTGSGANVLTF; DNA: TGCGCCAGCAGCAGACCCGACACAGGGTCAGGGGCCAACGTCCTGACTTTC
size: .; J: TRBJ1-5; V: TRBV15; D: .; CDR3: CATSRDKGMNQPQHF; DNA: TGTGCCACCAGCAGAGATAAGGGGATGAATCAGCCCCAGCATTTT
size: .; J: TRBJ1-5; V: TRBV7-2; D: .; CDR3: CASSPAAGAKNQPQHF; DNA: TGTGCCAGCAGTCCCGCGGCGGGGGCGAAGAATCAGCCCCAGCATTTT
size: .; J: TRBJ1-2; V: TRBV29-1; D: .; CDR3: CSAGRRDYGYTF; DNA: TGCAGCGCGGGGAGGAGGGACTATGGCTACACCTTC
size: once; J: TRBJ2-7; V: TRBV30; D: .; CDR3: CAWEGDIYEQYF; DNA: TGTGCCTGGGAAGGGGACATCTACGAGCAGTACTTC
size: .; J: TRBJ2-1; V: TRBV5-4; D: .; CDR3: CASRHSSYNEQFF; DNA: TGTGCCAGCCGCCATAGCTCCTACAATGAGCAGTTCTTC
size: .; J: TRBJ2-7; V: TRBV6-1; D: TRBD1; CDR3: CASKEQGYEQYF; DNA: TGTGCCAGCAAGGAACAGGGGTACGAGCAGTACTTC
size: .; J: TRBJ2-3; V: TRBV19; D: .; CDR3: CASSGETSTDTQYF; DNA: TGTGCCAGTAGCGGAGAAACTAGCACAGATACGCAGTATTTT
size: .; J: TRBJ1-2; V: TRBV7-9; D: .; CDR3: CASSLTGLEYGYTF; DNA: TGTGCCAGCAGCCTCACAGGGTTAGAATATGGCTACACCTTC
size: .; J: TRBJ1-5; V: TRBV7-3; D: TRBD1; CDR3: CASSPGVGRTGDQPQHF; DNA: TGTGCCAGCAGCCCGGGAGTTGGGAGGACAGGGGATCAGCCCCAGCATTTT
size: .; J: TRBJ1-2; V: TRBV4-1; D: .; CDR3: CASSRIAGPLVGYTF; DNA: TGCGCCAGCAGCCGAATCGCGGGTCCCTTAGTAGGCTACACCTTC
size: few; J: TRBJ1-1; V: TRBV7-2; D: .; CDR3: CASSFRGGQGEAFF; DNA: TGTGCCAGCAGCTTCCGGGGGGGGCAGGGTGAAGCTTTCTTT
size: .; J: TRBJ2-1; V: TRBV27; D: TRBD2; CDR3: CASSSGLAGGHEQFF; DNA: TGTGCCAGCAGTTCGGGACTAGCGGGGGGGCATGAGCAGTTCTTC
size: few; J: TRBJ1-2; V: TRBV29-1; D: TRBD1; CDR3: CSVDVTGQGRGYTF; DNA: TGCAGCGTTGACGTGACCGGACAGGGGCGGGGCTACACCTTC
size: .; J: TRBJ2-3; V: TRBV6-4; D: TRBD2; CDR3: CASSNGGRARDTQYF; DNA: TGTGCCAGCAGTAACGGCGGGAGGGCAAGAGATACGCAGTATTTT
size: many; J: TRBJ2-7; V: TRBV7-2; D: .; CDR3: CASSTLGGYEQYF; DNA: TGTGCCAGCAGCACCCTTGGAGGCTACGAGCAGTACTTC
size: .; J: TRBJ2-2; V: TRBV10-3; D: .; CDR3: CAISEPVSTGELFF; DNA: TGTGCCATCAGTGAACCAGTATCCACCGGGGAGCTGTTTTTT
size: few; J: TRBJ2-3; V: TRBV6-5; D: TRBD2; CDR3: CASSLAGGDTQYF; DNA: TGTGCCAGCAGTCTAGCGGGGGGAGATACGCAGTATTTT
size: .; J: TRBJ2-7; V: TRBV30; D: .; CDR3: CAWSVVRGSGEQYF; DNA: TGTGCCTGGAGTGTAGTCCGGGGGTCGGGGGAGCAGTACTTC
size: .; J: TRBJ2-1; V: TRBV2; D: .; CDR3: CSSKGENYVNEQFF; DNA: TGTTCTAGCAAGGGAGAGAACTACGTAAATGAGCAGTTCTTC
size: .; J: TRBJ2-1; V: TRBV7-9; D: TRBD1; CDR3: CASIDRGPYNEQFF; DNA: TGTGCCAGCATCGACAGGGGCCCCTACAATGAGCAGTTCTTC
size: few; J: TRBJ2-7; V: TRBV30; D: TRBD1; CDR3: CAWSGPHRDSSYEQYF; DNA: TGTGCCTGGAGTGGCCCCCACAGGGACAGCTCCTACGAGCAGTACTTC
size: .; J: TRBJ2-5; V: TRBV19; D: TRBD1; CDR3: CASSIGTGNQETQYF; DNA: TGTGCCAGTAGTATCGGGACAGGGAACCAAGAGACCCAGTACTTC
size: .; J: TRBJ2-3; V: TRBV15; D: .; CDR3: CATKQGSSTDTQYF; DNA: TGTGCCACCAAACAGGGATCTAGCACAGATACGCAGTATTTT
size: .; J: TRBJ2-1; V: TRBV27; D: .; CDR3: CASSLDWSSYNEQFF; DNA: TGTGCCAGCAGTTTAGACTGGAGCTCCTACAATGAGCAGTTCTTC
size: .; J: TRBJ2-7; V: TRBV9; D: .; CDR3: CASSVMTGEGYEQYF; DNA: TGTGCCAGCAGCGTAATGACAGGGGAGGGCTACGAGCAGTACTTC
size: .; J: TRBJ2-3; V: TRBV6-5; D: TRBD1; CDR3: CASSLQGQSTDTQYF; DNA: TGTGCCAGCAGTCTACAGGGGCAGAGCACAGATACGCAGTATTTT
size: few; J: TRBJ1-4; V: TRBV4-3; D: .; CDR3: CASRMSSANEKLFF; DNA: TGCGCCAGCAGGATGTCGTCAGCTAATGAAAAACTGTTTTTT
size: few; J: TRBJ1-1; V: TRBV10-3; D: TRBD1; CDR3: CAIRGTGDTEAFF; DNA: TGTGCCATCAGGGGTACAGGGGACACTGAAGCTTTCTTT
size: .; J: TRBJ2-6; V: TRBV7-8; D: .; CDR3: CASNRGGANVLTF; DNA: TGTGCCAGCAATCGAGGAGGGGCCAACGTCCTGACTTTC
size: .; J: TRBJ2-5; V: TRBV7-7; D: .; CDR3: CASSLFEGGVETQYF; DNA: TGTGCCAGCAGCTTATTCGAGGGAGGAGTGGAGACCCAGTACTTC
size: .; J: TRBJ2-5; V: TRBV7-2; D: TRBD2; CDR3: CASSSRTSEETQYF; DNA: TGTGCCAGCAGCTCGAGGACTAGCGAAGAGACCCAGTACTTC
size: .; J: TRBJ2-1; V: TRBV4-2; D: TRBD2; CDR3: CASSQTSGSTDEQFF; DNA: TGTGCCAGCAGCCAGACTAGCGGGAGTACCGATGAGCAGTTCTTC
size: .; J: TRBJ1-4; V: TRBV27; D: TRBD1; CDR3: CASKRDSRLIEKLFF; DNA: TGTGCCAGCAAAAGGGACAGCCGCTTAATCGAAAAACTGTTTTTT
size: .; J: TRBJ1-4; V: TRBV30; D: .; CDR3: CAWNPRGNEKLFF; DNA: TGTGCCTGGAATCCCCGCGGTAATGAAAAACTGTTTTTT
size: .; J: TRBJ2-5; V: TRBV18; D: .; CDR3: CASSPAAGETQYF; DNA: TGTGCCAGCTCCCCGGCGGCGGGAGAGACCCAGTACTTC
size: few; J: TRBJ2-7; V: TRBV7-9; D: TRBD1; CDR3: CASSSSYPGQSSYEQYF; DNA: TGTGCCAGCAGCTCGAGCTATCCGGGACAGAGCTCCTACGAGCAGTACTTC
size: .; J: TRBJ2-5; V: TRBV6-6; D: .; CDR3: CASSYFLRETQYF; DNA: TGTGCCAGCAGTTACTTCCTACGGGAGACCCAGTACTTC
size: .; J: TRBJ1-2; V: TRBV19; D: TRBD1; CDR3: CASSPGGRGYTF; DNA: TGTGCCAGTAGCCCAGGGGGCAGGGGCTACACCTTC
size: .; J: TRBJ1-1; V: TRBV10-3; D: TRBD1; CDR3: CAISGTGTGAEAFF; DNA: TGTGCCATCAGTGGTACCGGGACAGGGGCAGAAGCTTTCTTT
size: .; J: TRBJ1-1; V: TRBV30; D: TRBD1; CDR3: CAWSDRGNTEAFF; DNA: TGTGCCTGGAGTGACAGGGGTAACACTGAAGCTTTCTTT
size: .; J: TRBJ1-2; V: TRBV5-6; D: TRBD1; CDR3: CASSPTGGGGGYTF; DNA: TGTGCCAGCAGCCCCACAGGGGGCGGAGGTGGCTACACCTTC
size: .; J: TRBJ2-2; V: TRBV9; D: TRBD2; CDR3: CASSVGGLAGTGELFF; DNA: TGTGCCAGCAGCGTAGGTGGACTAGCGGGGACCGGGGAGCTGTTTTTT
size: .; J: TRBJ1-5; V: TRBV19; D: TRBD1; CDR3: CASSLTGTVYNQPQHF; DNA: TGTGCCAGTAGTCTGACCGGGACAGTATACAATCAGCCCCAGCATTTT
size: once; J: TRBJ2-1; V: TRBV30; D: .; CDR3: CAWSVGAPLNEQFF; DNA: TGTGCCTGGAGTGTAGGAGCACCCCTGAATGAGCAGTTCTTC
size: few; J: TRBJ1-5; V: TRBV2; D: TRBD1; CDR3: CASNRGGNQPQHF; DNA: TGTGCCAGCAACAGGGGCGGTAATCAGCCCCAGCATTTT
size: few; J: TRBJ1-1; V: TRBV6-1; D: .; CDR3: CASSRTANTEAFF; DNA: TGTGCCAGCAGTCGGACTGCGAACACTGAAGCTTTCTTT
size: .; J: TRBJ1-5; V: TRBV7-3; D: .; CDR3: CASSLVGGAVQPQHF; DNA: TGTGCCAGCAGCCTGGTAGGAGGGGCGGTTCAGCCCCAGCATTTT
size: few; J: TRBJ2-7; V: TRBV9; D: .; CDR3: CASRGQAAYEQYF; DNA: TGTGCCAGCAGGGGGCAGGCGGCATACGAGCAGTACTTC
size: .; J: TRBJ1-3; V: TRBV11-3; D: .; CDR3: CASSSRAGESSGNTIYF; DNA: TGTGCCAGCAGCTCCAGAGCGGGGGAAAGCTCTGGAAACACCATATATTTT
size: .; J: TRBJ1-2; V: TRBV5-1; D: .; CDR3: CASSTHSPNYGYTF; DNA: TGCGCCAGCAGCACACACAGCCCTAACTATGGCTACACCTTC
size: .; J: TRBJ1-2; V: TRBV7-9; D: .; CDR3: CASSGAVRYGYTF; DNA: TGTGCCAGCAGCGGAGCCGTCCGCTATGGCTACACCTTC
size: .; J: TRBJ2-7; V: TRBV27; D: TRBD1; CDR3: CASSSRQGRTYEQYF; DNA: TGTGCCAGCTCGTCGCGACAGGGTAGAACCTACGAGCAGTACTTC
size: .; J: TRBJ2-7; V: TRBV7-9; D: .; CDR3: CASSTGSLEQYF; DNA: TGTGCCAGCAGCACAGGGAGCCTCGAGCAGTACTTC